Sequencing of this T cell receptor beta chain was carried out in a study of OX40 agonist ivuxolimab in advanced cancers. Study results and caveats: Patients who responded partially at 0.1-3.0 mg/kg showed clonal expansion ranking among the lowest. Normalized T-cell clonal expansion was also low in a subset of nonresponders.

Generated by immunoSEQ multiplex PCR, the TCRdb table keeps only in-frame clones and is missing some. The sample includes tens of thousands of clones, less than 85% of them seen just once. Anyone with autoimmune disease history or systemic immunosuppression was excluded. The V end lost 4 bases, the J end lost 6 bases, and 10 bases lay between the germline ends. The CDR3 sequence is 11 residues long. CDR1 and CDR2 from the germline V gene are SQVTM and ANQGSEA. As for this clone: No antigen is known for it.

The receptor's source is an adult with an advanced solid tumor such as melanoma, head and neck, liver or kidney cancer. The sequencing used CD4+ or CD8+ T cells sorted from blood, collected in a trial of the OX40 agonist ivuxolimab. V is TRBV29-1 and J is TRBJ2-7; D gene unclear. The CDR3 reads CSVGLITEQYF. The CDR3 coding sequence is TGCAGCGTTGGACTCATCACCGAGCAGTACTTC.